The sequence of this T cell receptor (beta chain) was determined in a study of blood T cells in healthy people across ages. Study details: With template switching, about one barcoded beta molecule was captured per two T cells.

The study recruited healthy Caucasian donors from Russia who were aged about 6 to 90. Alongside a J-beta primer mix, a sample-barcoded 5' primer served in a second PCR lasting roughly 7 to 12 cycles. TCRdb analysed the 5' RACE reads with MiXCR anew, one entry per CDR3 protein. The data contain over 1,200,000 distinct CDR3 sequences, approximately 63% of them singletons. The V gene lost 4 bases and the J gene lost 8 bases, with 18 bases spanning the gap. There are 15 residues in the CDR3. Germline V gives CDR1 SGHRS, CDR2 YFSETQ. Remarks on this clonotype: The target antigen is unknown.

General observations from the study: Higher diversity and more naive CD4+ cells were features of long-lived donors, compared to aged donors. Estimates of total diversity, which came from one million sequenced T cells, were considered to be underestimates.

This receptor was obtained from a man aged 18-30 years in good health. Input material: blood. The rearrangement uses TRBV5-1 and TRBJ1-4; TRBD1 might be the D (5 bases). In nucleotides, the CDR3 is TGCGCCAGCAGCCCGTGGGGGGACGGTCGGGAAAAACTGTTTTTT. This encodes CASSPWGDGREKLFF.